Described below is a single T cell receptor beta chain sequence and its context. Its matching antigen is unknown. This CDR3 is 15 amino acids long. CDR1 is LGHNA, CDR2 YSLEER, per germline. After removal of 4 bases from V and 7 bases from J, the junction contained 8 bases not matched to a gene. The data are from a study of Ad26.COV2.S vaccination and SARS-CoV-2 variants. Study-level results: Measurements of TCR breadth and depth may have given underestimates of the total T cell responses.

Assay: immunoSEQ multiplex PCR; the TCRdb copy retains only in-frame clones and omits some. The repertoire holds hundreds of thousands of clones, with roughly 87% as singletons. Treatment in this sample: about 20 received Ad26.COV2.S at low or high dose, single or two shots; 5 received placebo; per-sample allocation not given. All samples were drawn on day 63, counting from the first vaccine or placebo injection. V usage is TRBV4-3 and J usage is TRBJ2-1; TRBD1 aligns across 9 bases. The sample here was peripheral blood, taken in a trial of Ad26.COV2.S vaccine versus placebo. This sequence was found in a person aged 18-60 years who received the Ad26.COV2.S COVID-19 vaccine or a placebo. CDR3 loop: CASSRGQGTPNEQFF. As DNA, the CDR3 is TGCGCCAGCAGCCGAGGACAGGGGACCCCTAATGAGCAGTTCTTC.